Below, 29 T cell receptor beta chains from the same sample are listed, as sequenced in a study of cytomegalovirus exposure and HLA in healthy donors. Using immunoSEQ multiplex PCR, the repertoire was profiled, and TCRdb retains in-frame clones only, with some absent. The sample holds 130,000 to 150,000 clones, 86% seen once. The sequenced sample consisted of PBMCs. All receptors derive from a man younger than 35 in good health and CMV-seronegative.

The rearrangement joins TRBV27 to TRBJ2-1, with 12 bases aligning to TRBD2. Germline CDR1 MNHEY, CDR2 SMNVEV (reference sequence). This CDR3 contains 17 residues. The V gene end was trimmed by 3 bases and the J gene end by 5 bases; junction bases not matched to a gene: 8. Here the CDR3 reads CASSFLTSGSGHNEQFF. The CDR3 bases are TGTGCCAGCAGTTTCCTGACTAGCGGGAGTGGGCACAATGAGCAGTTCTTC.

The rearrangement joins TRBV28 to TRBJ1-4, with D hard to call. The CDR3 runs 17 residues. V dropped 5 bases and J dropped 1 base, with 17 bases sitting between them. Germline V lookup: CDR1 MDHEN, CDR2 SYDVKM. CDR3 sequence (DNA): TGTGCCAGCAGTGACGGGTCCCTTCTGTTAACTAATGAAAAACTGTTTTTT. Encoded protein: CASSDGSLLLTNEKLFF.

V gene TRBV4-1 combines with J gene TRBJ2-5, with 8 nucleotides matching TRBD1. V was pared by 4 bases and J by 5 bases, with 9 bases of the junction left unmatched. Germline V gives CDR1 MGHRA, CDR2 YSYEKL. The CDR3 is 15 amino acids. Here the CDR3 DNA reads TGCGCCAGCAGCCCACCTGGACAGGGCGGGGAGACCCAGTACTTC. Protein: CASSPPGQGGETQYF.

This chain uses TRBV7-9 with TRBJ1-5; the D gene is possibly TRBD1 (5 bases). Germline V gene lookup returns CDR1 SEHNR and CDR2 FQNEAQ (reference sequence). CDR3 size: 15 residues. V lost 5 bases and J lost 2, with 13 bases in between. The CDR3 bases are TGTGCCAGCAGCGCAGGGATTGGGGGCAATCAGCCCCAGCATTTT. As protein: CASSAGIGGNQPQHF.

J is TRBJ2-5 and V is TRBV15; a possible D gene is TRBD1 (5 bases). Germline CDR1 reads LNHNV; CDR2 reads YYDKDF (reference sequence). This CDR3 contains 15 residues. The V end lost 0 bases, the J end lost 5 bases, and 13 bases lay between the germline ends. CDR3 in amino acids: CATSRDRRVGETQYF. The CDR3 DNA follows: TGTGCCACCAGCAGAGATCGCAGGGTGGGCGAGACCCAGTACTTC.

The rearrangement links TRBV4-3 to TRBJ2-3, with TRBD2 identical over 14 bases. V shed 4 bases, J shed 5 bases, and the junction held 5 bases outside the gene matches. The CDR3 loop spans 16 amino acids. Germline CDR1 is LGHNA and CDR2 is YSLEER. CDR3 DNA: TGCGCCAGCAGCCTGGGACTAGCGGGAGCGGTAGATACGCAGTATTTT. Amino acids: CASSLGLAGAVDTQYF.

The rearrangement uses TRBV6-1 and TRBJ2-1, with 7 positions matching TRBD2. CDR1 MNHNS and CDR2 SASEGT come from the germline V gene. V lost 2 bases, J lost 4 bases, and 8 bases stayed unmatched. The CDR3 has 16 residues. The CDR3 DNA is TGTGCCAGCAGTGAATTTTTTTCCGGGGGGTACAATGAGCAGTTCTTC. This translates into CASSEFFSGGYNEQFF.

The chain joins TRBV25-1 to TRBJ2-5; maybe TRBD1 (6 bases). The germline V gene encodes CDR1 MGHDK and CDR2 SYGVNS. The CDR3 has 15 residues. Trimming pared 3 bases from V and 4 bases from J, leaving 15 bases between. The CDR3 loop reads CASSDPRKGVETQYF. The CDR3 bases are TGTGCCAGCAGTGACCCCAGAAAGGGGGTAGAGACCCAGTACTTC.

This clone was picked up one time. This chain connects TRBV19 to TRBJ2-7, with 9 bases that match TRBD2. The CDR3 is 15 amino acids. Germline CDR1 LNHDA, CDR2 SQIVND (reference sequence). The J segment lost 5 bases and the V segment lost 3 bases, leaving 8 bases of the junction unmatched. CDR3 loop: CASSIRAAGGNEQYF. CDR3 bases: TGTGCCAGTAGTATCAGGGCAGCGGGAGGAAACGAGCAGTACTTC.

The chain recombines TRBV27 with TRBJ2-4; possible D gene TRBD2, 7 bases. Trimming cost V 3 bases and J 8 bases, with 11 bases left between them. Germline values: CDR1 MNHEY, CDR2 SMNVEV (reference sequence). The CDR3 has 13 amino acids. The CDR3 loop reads CASSLGGRDIQYF. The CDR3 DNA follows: TGTGCCAGCAGTTTGGGGGGGCGCGACATTCAGTACTTC.

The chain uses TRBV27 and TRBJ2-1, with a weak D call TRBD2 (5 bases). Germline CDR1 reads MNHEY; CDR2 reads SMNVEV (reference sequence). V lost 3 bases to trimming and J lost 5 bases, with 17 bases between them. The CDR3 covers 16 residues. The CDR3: CASSLDSRISHNEQFF. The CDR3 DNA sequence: TGTGCCAGCAGTTTGGACTCCCGTATCAGCCACAATGAGCAGTTCTTC.

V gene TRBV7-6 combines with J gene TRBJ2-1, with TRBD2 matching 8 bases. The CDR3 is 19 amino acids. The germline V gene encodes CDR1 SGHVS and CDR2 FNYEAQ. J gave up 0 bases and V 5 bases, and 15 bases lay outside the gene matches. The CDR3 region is CASSLRGGASPRSYNEQFF. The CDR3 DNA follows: TGTGCCAGCAGCCTCCGGGGGGGGGCATCACCTCGCTCCTACAATGAGCAGTTCTTC.

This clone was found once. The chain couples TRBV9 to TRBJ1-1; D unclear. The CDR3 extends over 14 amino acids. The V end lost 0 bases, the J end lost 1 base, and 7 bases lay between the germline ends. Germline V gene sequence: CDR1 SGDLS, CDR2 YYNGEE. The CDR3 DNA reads TGTGCCAGCAGCGTAGAAGTACAGAACACTGAAGCTTTCTTT. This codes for CASSVEVQNTEAFF.

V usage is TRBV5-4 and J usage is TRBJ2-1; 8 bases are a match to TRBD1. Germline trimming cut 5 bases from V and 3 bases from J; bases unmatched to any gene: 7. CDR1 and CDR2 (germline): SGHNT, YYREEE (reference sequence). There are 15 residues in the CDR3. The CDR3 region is CASRTDRAIYNEQFF. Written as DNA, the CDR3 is TGTGCCAGCAGGACGGACAGGGCGATCTACAATGAGCAGTTCTTC.

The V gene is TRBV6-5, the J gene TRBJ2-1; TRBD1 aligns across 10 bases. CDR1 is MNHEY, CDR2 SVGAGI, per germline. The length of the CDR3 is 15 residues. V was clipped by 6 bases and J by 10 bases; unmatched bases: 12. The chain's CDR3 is CASSATGQGIEEQFF. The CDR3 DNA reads TGTGCCAGCAGCGCAACGGGACAGGGGATCGAGGAGCAGTTCTTC.

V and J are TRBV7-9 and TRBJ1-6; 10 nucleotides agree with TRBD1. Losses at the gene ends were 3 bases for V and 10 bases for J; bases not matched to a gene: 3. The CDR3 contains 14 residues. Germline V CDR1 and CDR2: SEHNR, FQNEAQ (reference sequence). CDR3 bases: TGTGCCAGCAGCTTGGGGACAGGGGTGTCACCCCTCCACTTT. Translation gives CASSLGTGVSPLHF.

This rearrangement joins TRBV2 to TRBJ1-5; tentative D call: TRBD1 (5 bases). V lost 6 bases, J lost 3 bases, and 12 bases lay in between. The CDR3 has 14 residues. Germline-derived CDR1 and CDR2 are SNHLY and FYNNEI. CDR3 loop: CASRGAFFNQPQHF. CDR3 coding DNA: TGTGCCAGCAGAGGGGCGTTCTTCAATCAGCCCCAGCATTTT.

Here the CDR3 DNA reads TGCGCCAGCAGCTTGGCCGAAAGGAGCTCAAATGAGCAGTTCTTC. Protein sequence: CASSLAERSSNEQFF. The V gene is TRBV5-1, the J gene TRBJ2-1, with D uncertain. The CDR3 length is 15 residues. Germline-derived CDR1 and CDR2 are SGHRS and YFSETQ. V shed 0 bases and J shed 7 bases, with 14 bases lying between them.

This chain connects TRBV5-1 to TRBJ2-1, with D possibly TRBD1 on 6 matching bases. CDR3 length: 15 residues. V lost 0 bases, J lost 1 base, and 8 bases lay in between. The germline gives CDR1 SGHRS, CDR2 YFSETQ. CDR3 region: CASSLETGSYNEQFF. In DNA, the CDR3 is TGCGCCAGCAGCTTGGAGACAGGATCCTACAATGAGCAGTTCTTC.

The CDR3 bases are TGTGCCAGCAGTTCAGACAGGGGGAATCAGCCCCAGCATTTT. Protein: CASSSDRGNQPQHF. This sequence joins TRBV28 and TRBJ1-5, with 9 bases that match TRBD1. Germline CDR1 is MDHEN and CDR2 is SYDVKM. The CDR3 loop spans 14 amino acids. J lost 4 bases, V lost 4 bases, and 2 bases had no gene match. Based on the CDR3 plus reference TRBV28 and TRBJ1-5, the full variable domain is DVKVTQSSRYLVKRTGEKVFLECVQDMDHENMFWYRQDPGLGLRLIYFSYDVKMKEKGDIPEGYSVSREKKERFSLILESASTNQTSMYLCASSSDRGNQPQHFGDGTRLSIL.

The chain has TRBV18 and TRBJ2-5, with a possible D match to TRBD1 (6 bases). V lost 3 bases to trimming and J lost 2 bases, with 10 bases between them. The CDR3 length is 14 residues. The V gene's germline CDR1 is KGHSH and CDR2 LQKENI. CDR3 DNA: TGTGCCAGCTCACCCGGGACAAAACAAGAGACCCAGTACTTC. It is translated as CASSPGTKQETQYF.

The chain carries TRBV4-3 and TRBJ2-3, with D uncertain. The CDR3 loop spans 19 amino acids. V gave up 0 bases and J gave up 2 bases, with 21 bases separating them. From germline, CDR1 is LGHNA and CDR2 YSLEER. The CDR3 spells CASSQEVQIQYINTDTQYF. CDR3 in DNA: TGCGCCAGCAGCCAAGAAGTCCAGATACAGTACATAAACACAGATACGCAGTATTTT.

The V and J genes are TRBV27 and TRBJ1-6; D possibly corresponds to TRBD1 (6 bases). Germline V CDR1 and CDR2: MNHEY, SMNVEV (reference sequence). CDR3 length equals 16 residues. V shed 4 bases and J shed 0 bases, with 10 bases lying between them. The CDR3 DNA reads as TGTGCCAGCAGTTCGACAGGTAGCTCCTATAATTCACCCCTCCACTTT. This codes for CASSSTGSSYNSPLHF.

The chain's CDR3 is CASSQVSDRDATNEKLFF. The CDR3 bases are TGCGCCAGCAGCCAAGTTTCGGACAGGGACGCAACTAATGAAAAACTGTTTTTT. The chain recombines TRBV4-3 with TRBJ1-4; 8 bases align to TRBD1. The germline V gene encodes CDR1 LGHNA and CDR2 YSLEER. This CDR3 comprises 18 residues. The ends lost 1 base at V and 0 bases at J; junction bases unmatched: 7.

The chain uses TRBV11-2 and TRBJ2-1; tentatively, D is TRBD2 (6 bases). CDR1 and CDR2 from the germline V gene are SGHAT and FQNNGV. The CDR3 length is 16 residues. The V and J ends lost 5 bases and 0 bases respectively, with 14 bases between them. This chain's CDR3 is CASSTGTASSYNEQFF. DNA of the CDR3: TGTGCCAGCAGCACCGGGACTGCAAGCTCCTACAATGAGCAGTTCTTC.

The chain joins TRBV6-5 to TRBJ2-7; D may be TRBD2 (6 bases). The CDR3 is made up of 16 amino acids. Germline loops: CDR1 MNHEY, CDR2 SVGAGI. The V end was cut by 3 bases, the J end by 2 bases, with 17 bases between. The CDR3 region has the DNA TGTGCCAGCAGTTATTCGAAGGACCGGAGGGCCTACGAGCAGTACTTC. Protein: CASSYSKDRRAYEQYF.

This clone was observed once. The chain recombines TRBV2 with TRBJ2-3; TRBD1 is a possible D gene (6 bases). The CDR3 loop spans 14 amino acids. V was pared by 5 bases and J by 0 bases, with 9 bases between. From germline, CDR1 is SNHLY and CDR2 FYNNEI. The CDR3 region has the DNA TGTGCCAGCAGTTCACAGGGAAGCACAGATACGCAGTATTTT. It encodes CASSSQGSTDTQYF.

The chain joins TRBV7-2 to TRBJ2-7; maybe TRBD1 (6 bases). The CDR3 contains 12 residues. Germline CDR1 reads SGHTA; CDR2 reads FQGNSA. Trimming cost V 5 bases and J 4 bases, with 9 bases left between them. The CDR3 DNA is TGTGCCAGCAGCCCAGACAGGTACGAGCAGTACTTC. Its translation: CASSPDRYEQYF.

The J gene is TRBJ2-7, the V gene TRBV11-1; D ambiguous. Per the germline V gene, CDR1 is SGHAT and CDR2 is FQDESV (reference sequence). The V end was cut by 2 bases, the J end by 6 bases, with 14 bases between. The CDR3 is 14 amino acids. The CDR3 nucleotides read TGTGCCAGCAGCTTACGTCCCCTAAGTAGCGAGCAGTACTTC. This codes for CASSLRPLSSEQYF.